Below, 17 T cell receptor beta chains from the same sample are listed, as sequenced in a study. TCRdb called the RT-PCR reads again in MiXCR, with one record for every CDR3 protein. This sample has more than 600,000 distinct CDR3 sequences, with about 14% found just once. The specimen was memory CD4+ T cells from blood. These receptors were taken from a female donor in good health, serving as a healthy control.

This clonotype appeared a few times. The chain carries TRBV7-3 and TRBJ2-1, with 9 nucleotides matching TRBD2. J gave up 5 bases and V 4 bases, and 12 bases lay outside the gene matches. The germline V gene encodes CDR1 SGHTA and CDR2 FQGTGA. CDR3 length equals 17 residues. DNA of the CDR3: TGTGCCAGCAGCTCCCCTAGCGGGGTAAGGGCTGACAATGAGCAGTTCTTC. This codes for CASSSPSGVRADNEQFF.

This clonotype was seen a few times. The chain joins TRBV4-1 to TRBJ1-2; a weak D match, TRBD1 (5 bases). Germline V CDR1 and CDR2: MGHRA, YSYEKL. Trimming took off 4 bases at V and 4 bases at J, with 19 bases between the two ends. The CDR3 length is 16 residues. The CDR3 sequence is CASSLGWSGEAYGYTF. CDR3 DNA sequence: TGCGCCAGCAGCCTGGGCTGGTCGGGGGAGGCCTATGGCTACACCTTC.

V usage is TRBV3-1 and J usage is TRBJ1-5, with TRBD1 as a possible D gene (5 bases). Between the trimmed V and J ends, which lost 1 base and 4 bases, there was a span of 14 bases. The CDR3 length is 16 residues. Germline loops: CDR1 LGHDT, CDR2 YNNKEL (reference sequence). In DNA form, the CDR3 reads TGTGCCAGCAGCCAAGTTGGTGGCAGGGATAATCAGCCCCAGCATTTT. It codes for CASSQVGGRDNQPQHF.

The chain carries TRBV5-6 and TRBJ2-1; TRBD1 is a possible D gene (6 bases). V was pared by 3 bases and J by 7 bases, with 23 bases between. Germline CDR1 is SGHDT and CDR2 is YYEEEE. The CDR3 length is 17 residues. Here the CDR3 reads CASSSFWGPTNLNEQFF. DNA of the CDR3: TGTGCCAGCAGCTCGTTCTGGGGGCCTACGAACCTGAATGAGCAGTTCTTC.

This clonotype has a handful of counts. The chain links TRBV12-3 or TRBV12-4 to TRBJ1-1; possible D gene TRBD1, 5 bases. This CDR3 has 12 amino acids. The V gene lost 3 bases and the J gene lost 9 bases, with 11 bases spanning the gap. CDR3 loop: CASSFREGKAFF. CDR3 sequence (DNA): TGTGCCAGCAGTTTCAGGGAAGGTAAAGCTTTCTTT.

Turning to this clonotype: An end of the junction differs from the germline gene, which may be a read error. The chain is built from TRBV6-5 and TRBJ1-5, with 10 bases identical to TRBD1. The CDR3 contains 17 residues. Germline-derived CDR1 and CDR2 are MNHEY and SVGAGI. CDR3 sequence (DNA): TGTGCCAGCAGTCCCCAGGGACAGGGGTTTGGCAATCACCCCCAGCATTTT. This translates into CASSPQGQGFGNHPQHF.

The rearrangement links TRBV5-1 to TRBJ2-5, with D possibly TRBD1 on 6 matching bases. CDR1 and CDR2 (germline): SGHRS, YFSETQ. The CDR3 contains 16 residues. V lost 2 bases to trimming and J lost 5 bases, with 19 bases between them. The CDR3 DNA follows: TGCGCCAGCAGCTTTTTACCCCCACAGGGCGAGGAGACCCAGTACTTC. It encodes CASSFLPPQGEETQYF.

This sequence joins TRBV6-5 and TRBJ1-1, with TRBD1 matching 7 bases. CDR1 and CDR2 (germline): MNHEY, SVGAGI. The CDR3 sequence is 14 residues long. Trimming removed 5 bases from V and 1 base from J; junction bases left unmatched: 4. Here the CDR3 reads CASSDRVGNTEAFF. For the CDR3, the DNA is TGTGCCAGCAGTGACAGGGTGGGGAACACTGAAGCTTTCTTT.

The table lists this clonotype with a few counts. The CDR3 sequence is CASSRASGQETQYF. In DNA, the CDR3 is TGTGCCAGTAGTAGGGCCAGCGGCCAAGAGACCCAGTACTTC. The chain links TRBV19 to TRBJ2-5; tentative D call: TRBD2 (5 bases). V was shortened by 4 bases and J by 1 base, with 10 bases between the two germline ends. This CDR3 comprises 14 residues. Germline assignment: CDR1 LNHDA and CDR2 SQIVND (reference sequence).

In DNA, the CDR3 is TGCAGCCCTAAACCGGGTCGTTCGAGCACAGATACGCAGTATTTT. It specifies CSPKPGRSSTDTQYF. This rearrangement joins TRBV20-1 to TRBJ2-3; D is ambiguous. The germline gives CDR1 DFQATT, CDR2 SNEGSKA (reference sequence). The CDR3 sequence is 15 residues long.

This clonotype was detected only a few times. V and J are TRBV5-6 and TRBJ1-1; D is possibly TRBD1 (5 bases). V gave up 0 bases and J gave up 8 bases, with 11 bases separating them. The CDR3 loop spans 13 amino acids. Germline CDR1 is SGHDT and CDR2 is YYEEEE. CDR3 DNA: TGTGCCAGCAGCTTGGAGGGTAGGGGCGAAGCTTTCTTT. Protein: CASSLEGRGEAFF.

This clonotype was counted many times. The chain has TRBV7-8 and TRBJ2-3; a possible D gene is TRBD2 (5 bases). The CDR3 consists of 16 residues. The ends were cut back, 4 bases at V and 2 bases at J, with 16 bases in the middle. Per germline, CDR1 SGHVS and CDR2 FQNEAQ. The CDR3 loop is CASSSLLELATDTQYF. The CDR3 coding sequence is TGTGCCAGCAGCTCGCTATTGGAGCTAGCCACAGATACGCAGTATTTT.

The V gene is TRBV24-1, the J gene TRBJ1-2; 8 nucleotides match TRBD1. The germline V gene encodes CDR1 KGHDR and CDR2 SFDVKD. V lost 9 bases, J lost 3 bases, and 5 bases stayed unmatched. The length of the CDR3 is 13 residues. The CDR3 DNA reads as TGTGCCACCGCGGGACAGGATGACTATGGCTACACCTTC. This gives the protein CATAGQDDYGYTF.

In nucleotides, the CDR3 is TGTGCCAGCAGTTACGGGGAGGGACATGGCTACACCTTC. Amino acids: CASSYGEGHGYTF. This sequence joins TRBV6-2 or TRBV6-3 and TRBJ1-2; D perhaps matches TRBD1 (5 bases). The CDR3 consists of 13 residues. From germline, CDR1 is MNHEY and CDR2 SVGEGT. V lost 2 bases and J lost 6, with 10 bases in between.

This clonotype has at least ten counts. The rearrangement links TRBV20-1 to TRBJ2-3, with D unresolved. The V end was cut by 4 bases, the J end by 0 bases, with 14 bases between. CDR1 is DFQATT and CDR2 is SNEGSKA in the germline V gene (reference sequence). CDR3 size: 15 residues. This CDR3 is CSATPHTTSTDTQYF. As DNA, the CDR3 is TGCAGTGCTACTCCACACACCACTAGCACAGATACGCAGTATTTT.

This clonotype came up many times. This sequence joins TRBV5-1 and TRBJ2-3; the match to TRBD2 covers 10 bases. V lost 5 bases, J lost 1 base, and 16 bases stayed unmatched. This CDR3 has 19 residues. From germline, CDR1 is SGHRS and CDR2 YFSETQ. CDR3 DNA: TGCGCCAGCAGATCAAACCCCATAGCGGGAGGACAGGGCACAGATACGCAGTATTTT. This encodes CASRSNPIAGGQGTDTQYF.

This clonotype came up a few times. The V call is TRBV20-1, the J call TRBJ1-5; D ambiguous. The V end lost 3 bases, the J end lost 3 bases, and 12 bases lay between the germline ends. From germline, CDR1 is DFQATT and CDR2 SNEGSKA (reference sequence). This CDR3 comprises 14 residues. The CDR3 nucleotides read TGCAGTGCTAGGGTGGCAGCCTACAATCAGCCCCAGCATTTT. Translated, it gives CSARVAAYNQPQHF.